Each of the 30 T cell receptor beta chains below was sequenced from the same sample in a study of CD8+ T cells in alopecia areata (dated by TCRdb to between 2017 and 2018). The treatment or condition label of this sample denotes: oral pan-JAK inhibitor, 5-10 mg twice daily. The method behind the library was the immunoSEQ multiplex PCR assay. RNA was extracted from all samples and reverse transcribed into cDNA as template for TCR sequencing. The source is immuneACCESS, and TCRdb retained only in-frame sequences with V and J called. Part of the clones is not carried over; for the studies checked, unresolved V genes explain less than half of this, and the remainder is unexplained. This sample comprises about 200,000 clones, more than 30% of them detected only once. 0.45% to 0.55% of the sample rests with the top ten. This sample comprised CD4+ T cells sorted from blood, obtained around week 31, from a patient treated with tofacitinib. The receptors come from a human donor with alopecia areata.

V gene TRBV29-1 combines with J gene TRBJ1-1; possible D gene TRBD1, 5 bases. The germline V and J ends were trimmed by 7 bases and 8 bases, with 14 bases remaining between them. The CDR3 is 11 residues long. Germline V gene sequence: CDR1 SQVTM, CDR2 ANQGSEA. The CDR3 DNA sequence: TGCAGCGCCGCTGAGGGGCTCGAAGCTTTCTTT. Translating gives CSAAEGLEAFF.

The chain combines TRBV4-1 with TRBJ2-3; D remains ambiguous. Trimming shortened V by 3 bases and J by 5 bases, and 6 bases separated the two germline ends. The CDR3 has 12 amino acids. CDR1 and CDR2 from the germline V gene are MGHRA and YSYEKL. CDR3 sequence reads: CASSQRVDTQYF. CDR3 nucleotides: TGCGCCAGCAGCCAGCGCGTAGATACGCAGTATTTT.

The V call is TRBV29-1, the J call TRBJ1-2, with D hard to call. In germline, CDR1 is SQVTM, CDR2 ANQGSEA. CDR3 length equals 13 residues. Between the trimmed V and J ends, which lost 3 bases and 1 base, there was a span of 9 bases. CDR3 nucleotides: TGCAGCGTTGATAAGGCAGATAACTATGGCTACACCTTC. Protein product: CSVDKADNYGYTF.

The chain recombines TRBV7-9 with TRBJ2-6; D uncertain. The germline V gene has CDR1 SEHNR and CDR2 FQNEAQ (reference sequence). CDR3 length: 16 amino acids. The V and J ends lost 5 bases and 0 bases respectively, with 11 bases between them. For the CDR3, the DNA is TGTGCCAGCAGCCCACCCAGGAACTCTGGGGCCAACGTCCTGACTTTC. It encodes CASSPPRNSGANVLTF.

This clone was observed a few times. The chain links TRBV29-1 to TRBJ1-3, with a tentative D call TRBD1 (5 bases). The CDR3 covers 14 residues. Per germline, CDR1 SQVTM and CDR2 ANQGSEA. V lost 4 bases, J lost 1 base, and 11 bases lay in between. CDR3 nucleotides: TGCAGCGTTGTTGGGGGGGAGTCTGGAAACACCATATATTTT. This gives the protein CSVVGGESGNTIYF.

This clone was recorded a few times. The chain's CDR3 is CSVEGTGTQPQHF. CDR3 coding DNA: TGCAGCGTTGAAGGGACAGGGACCCAGCCCCAGCATTTT. The V and J genes are TRBV29-1 and TRBJ1-5, with TRBD1 matching 8 bases. Germline V gene lookup returns CDR1 SQVTM and CDR2 ANQGSEA. V dropped 1 base and J dropped 7; count of bases not matched to a gene: 3. The CDR3 loop spans 13 amino acids.

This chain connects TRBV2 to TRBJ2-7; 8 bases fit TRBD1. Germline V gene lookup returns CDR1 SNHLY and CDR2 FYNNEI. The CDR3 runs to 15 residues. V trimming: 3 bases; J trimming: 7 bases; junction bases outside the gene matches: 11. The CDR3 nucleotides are TGTGCCAGCAGTGAGTTCGGACAGGGTTTGGGAGAGCAGTACTTC. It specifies CASSEFGQGLGEQYF.

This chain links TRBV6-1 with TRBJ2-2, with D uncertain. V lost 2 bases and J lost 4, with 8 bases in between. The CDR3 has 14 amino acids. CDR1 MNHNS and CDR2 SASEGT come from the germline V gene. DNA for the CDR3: TGTGCCAGCAGTGAATTCGGGTCCACCGGGGAGCTGTTTTTT. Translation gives CASSEFGSTGELFF.

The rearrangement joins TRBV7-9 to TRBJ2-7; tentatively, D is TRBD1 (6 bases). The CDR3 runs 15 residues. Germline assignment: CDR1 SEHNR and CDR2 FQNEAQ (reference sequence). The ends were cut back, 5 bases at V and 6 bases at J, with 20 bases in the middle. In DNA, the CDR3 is TGTGCCAGCAGCCCACCGACAGGTTCAAAGACCGAGCAGTACTTC. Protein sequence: CASSPPTGSKTEQYF.

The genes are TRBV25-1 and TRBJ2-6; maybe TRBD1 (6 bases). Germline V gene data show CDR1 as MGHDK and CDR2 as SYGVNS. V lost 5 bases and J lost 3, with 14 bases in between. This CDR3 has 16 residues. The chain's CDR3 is CASSLTRGSGANVLTF. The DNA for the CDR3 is TGTGCCAGCAGTTTAACCAGGGGAAGTGGGGCCAACGTCCTGACTTTC.

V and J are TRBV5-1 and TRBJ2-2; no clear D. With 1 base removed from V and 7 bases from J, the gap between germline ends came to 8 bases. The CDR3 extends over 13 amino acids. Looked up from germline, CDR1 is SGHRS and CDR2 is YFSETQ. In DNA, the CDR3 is TGCGCCAGCAGCTTGTTGAGCAGCGGGGAGCTGTTTTTT. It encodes CASSLLSSGELFF.

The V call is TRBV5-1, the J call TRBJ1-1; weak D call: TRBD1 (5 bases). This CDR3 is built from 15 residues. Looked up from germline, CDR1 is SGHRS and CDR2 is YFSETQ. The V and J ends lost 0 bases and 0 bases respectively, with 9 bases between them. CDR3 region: CASSLAGTVNTEAFF. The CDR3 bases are TGCGCCAGCAGCTTGGCCGGGACGGTGAACACTGAAGCTTTCTTT.

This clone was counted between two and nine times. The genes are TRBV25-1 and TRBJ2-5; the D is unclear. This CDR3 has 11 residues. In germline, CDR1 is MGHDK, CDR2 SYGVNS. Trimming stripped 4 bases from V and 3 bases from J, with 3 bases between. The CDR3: CASSGEETQYF. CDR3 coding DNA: TGTGCCAGCAGTGGGGAAGAGACCCAGTACTTC.

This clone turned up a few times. CDR3 in DNA: TGCGCCAGCAGCTTGGTGGGGATGGGGACAGATGAAAAACTGTTTTTT. Translated: CASSLVGMGTDEKLFF. The chain couples TRBV5-1 to TRBJ1-4; 7 nucleotides align to TRBD1. CDR1 SGHRS and CDR2 YFSETQ come from the germline V gene. The CDR3 runs 16 residues. The ends lost 0 bases at V and 6 bases at J; junction bases unmatched: 8. The full variable domain, rest sourced from reference TRBV5-1 and TRBJ1-4, is KAGVTQTPRYLIKTRGQQVTLSCSPISGHRSVSWYQQTPGQGLQFLFEYFSETQRNKGNFPGRFSGRQFSNSRSEMNVSTLELGDSALYLCASSLVGMGTDEKLFFGSGTQLSVL.

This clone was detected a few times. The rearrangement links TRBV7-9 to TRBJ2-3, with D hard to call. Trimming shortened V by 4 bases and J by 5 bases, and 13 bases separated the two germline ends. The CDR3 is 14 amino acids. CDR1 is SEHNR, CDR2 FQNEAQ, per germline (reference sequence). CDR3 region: CASSSIGLLDTQYF. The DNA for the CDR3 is TGTGCCAGCAGCTCTATCGGCCTCTTAGATACGCAGTATTTT.

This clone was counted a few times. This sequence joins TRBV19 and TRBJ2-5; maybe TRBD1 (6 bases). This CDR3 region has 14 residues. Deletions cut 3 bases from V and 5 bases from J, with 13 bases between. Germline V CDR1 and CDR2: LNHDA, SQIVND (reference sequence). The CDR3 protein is CASSMKKGVETQYF. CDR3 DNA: TGTGCCAGTAGTATGAAAAAGGGGGTTGAGACCCAGTACTTC.

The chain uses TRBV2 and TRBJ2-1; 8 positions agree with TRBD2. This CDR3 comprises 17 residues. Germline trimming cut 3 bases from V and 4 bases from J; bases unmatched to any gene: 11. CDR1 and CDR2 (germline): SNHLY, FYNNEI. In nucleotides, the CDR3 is TGTGCCAGCAGTGATGGAATACCGGGGGGGCGTTACAATGAGCAGTTCTTC. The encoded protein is CASSDGIPGGRYNEQFF.

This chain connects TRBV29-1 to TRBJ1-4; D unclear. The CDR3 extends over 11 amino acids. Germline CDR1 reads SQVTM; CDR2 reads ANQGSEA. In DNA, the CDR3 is TGCGTCGAGCTATCTAATGAAAAACTGTTTTTT. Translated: CVELSNEKLFF.

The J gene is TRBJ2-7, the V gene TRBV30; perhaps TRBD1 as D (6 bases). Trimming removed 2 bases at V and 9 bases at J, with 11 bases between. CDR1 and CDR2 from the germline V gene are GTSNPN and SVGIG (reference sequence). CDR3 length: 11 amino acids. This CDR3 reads CAWSRGRGQYF. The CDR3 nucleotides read TGTGCCTGGAGTCGGGGCAGGGGGCAGTACTTC.

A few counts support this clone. The CDR3 bases are TGTGCCAGCAGCTCGACTAGCGGGAGAGTCGAGCAGTACTTC. Its translation is CASSSTSGRVEQYF. The chain couples TRBV11-2 to TRBJ2-7; 12 bases align to TRBD2. The CDR3 covers 14 residues. Losses at the gene ends were 4 bases for V and 6 bases for J; bases not matched to a gene: 4. Looked up from germline, CDR1 is SGHAT and CDR2 is FQNNGV.

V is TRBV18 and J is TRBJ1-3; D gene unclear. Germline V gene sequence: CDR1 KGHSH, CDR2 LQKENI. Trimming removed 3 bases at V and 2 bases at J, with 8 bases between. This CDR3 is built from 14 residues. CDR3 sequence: CASSPDRAGNTIYF. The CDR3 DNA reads TGTGCCAGCTCACCCGATAGGGCTGGAAACACCATATATTTT.

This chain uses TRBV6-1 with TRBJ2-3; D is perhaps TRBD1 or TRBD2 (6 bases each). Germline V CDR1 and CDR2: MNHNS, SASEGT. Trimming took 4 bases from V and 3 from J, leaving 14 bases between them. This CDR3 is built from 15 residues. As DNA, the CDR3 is TGTGCCAGCAGTGTTGGGGGGCTGTGGACAGATACGCAGTATTTT. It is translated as CASSVGGLWTDTQYF.

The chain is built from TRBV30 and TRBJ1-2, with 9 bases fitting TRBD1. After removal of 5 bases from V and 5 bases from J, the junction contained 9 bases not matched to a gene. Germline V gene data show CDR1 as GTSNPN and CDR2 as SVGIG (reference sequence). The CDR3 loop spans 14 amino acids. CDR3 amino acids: CAWHLQGARYGYTF. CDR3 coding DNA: TGTGCCTGGCATCTACAGGGGGCGCGGTATGGCTACACCTTC. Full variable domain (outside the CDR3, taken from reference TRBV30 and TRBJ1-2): SQTIHQWPATLVQPVGSPLSLECTVEGTSNPNLYWYRQAAGRGLQLLFYSVGIGQISSEVPQNLSASRPQDRQFILSSKKLLLSDSGFYLCAWHLQGARYGYTFGSGTRLTVV.

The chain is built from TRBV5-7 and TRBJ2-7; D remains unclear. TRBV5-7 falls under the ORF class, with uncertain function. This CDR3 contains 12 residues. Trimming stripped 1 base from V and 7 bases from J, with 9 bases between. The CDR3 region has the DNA TGTGCCAGCAGCTTGCAAGCCGTGGAGCAGTACTTC. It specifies CASSLQAVEQYF.

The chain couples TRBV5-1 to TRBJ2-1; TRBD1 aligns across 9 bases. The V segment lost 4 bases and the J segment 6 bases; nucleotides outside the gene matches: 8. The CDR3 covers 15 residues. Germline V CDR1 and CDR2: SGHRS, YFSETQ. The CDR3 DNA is TGCGCCAGCAGCATACAGGGGGCGCTTCCCAATGAGCAGTTCTTC. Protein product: CASSIQGALPNEQFF.

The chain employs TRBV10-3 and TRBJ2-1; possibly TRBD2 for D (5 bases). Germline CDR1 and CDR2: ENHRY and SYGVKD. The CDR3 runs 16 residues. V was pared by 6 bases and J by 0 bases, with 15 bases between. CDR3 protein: CAISSDLPSSYNEQFF. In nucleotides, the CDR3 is TGTGCCATCAGCTCGGACTTACCGAGCTCCTACAATGAGCAGTTCTTC.

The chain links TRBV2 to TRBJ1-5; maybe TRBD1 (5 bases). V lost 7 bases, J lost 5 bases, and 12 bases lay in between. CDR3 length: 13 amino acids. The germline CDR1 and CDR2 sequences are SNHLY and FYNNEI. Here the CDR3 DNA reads TGTGCCAGCACCAGACAGCCCGATCAGCCCCAGCATTTT. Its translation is CASTRQPDQPQHF.

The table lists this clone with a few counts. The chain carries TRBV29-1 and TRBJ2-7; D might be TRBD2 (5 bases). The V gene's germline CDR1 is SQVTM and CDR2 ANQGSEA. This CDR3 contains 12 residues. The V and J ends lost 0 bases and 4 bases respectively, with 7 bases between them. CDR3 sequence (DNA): TGCAGCGTTGAAGATGAGGGTTACGAGCAGTACTTC. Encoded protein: CSVEDEGYEQYF.

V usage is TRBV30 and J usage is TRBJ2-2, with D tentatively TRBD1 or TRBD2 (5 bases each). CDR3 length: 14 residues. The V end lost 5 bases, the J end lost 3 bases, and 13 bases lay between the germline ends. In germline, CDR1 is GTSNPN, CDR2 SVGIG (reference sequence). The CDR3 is CAWASGRDTGELFF. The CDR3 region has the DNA TGTGCCTGGGCCTCGGGACGGGACACCGGGGAGCTGTTTTTT. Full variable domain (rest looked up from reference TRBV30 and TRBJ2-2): SQTIHQWPATLVQPVGSPLSLECTVEGTSNPNLYWYRQAAGRGLQLLFYSVGIGQISSEVPQNLSASRPQDRQFILSSKKLLLSDSGFYLCAWASGRDTGELFFGEGSRLTVL.

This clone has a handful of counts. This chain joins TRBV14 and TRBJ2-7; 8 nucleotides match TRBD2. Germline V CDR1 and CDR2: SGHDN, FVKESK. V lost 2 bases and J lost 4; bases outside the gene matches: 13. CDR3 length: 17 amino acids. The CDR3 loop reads CASSQPRRAGALYEQYF. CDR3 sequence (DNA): TGTGCCAGCAGCCAACCTCGCCGAGCGGGAGCCCTATACGAGCAGTACTTC.